This TCR beta chain appears in the sequencing data of a study of blood T cells in healthy people across ages (dated by TCRdb to 2015 to 2017). At the level of the whole study: In model experiments, template switching captured about one uniquely barcoded TCR beta cDNA molecule for every two T cells. To track age-related changes in TCR beta repertoire diversity, the study relied on deep sequencing normalized with unique cDNA molecular identifiers. The donors were divided into four age groups: young (average about 15 years), middle-aged (about 39), aged (approximately 62) and long-lived (roughly 82). To avoid experimental bias, donors of different ages were randomly spread across the sequencing lanes. Using the same blood draw, the study looked at two additional independent replicas of 1 million unique cDNA reads for two donors, one aged 18 to 30 and the other aged 80 or older. On the study overall, not on this receptor specifically: Conclusive comparison of naive and antigen-experienced compartments was prevented by the profiling of bulk unsorted PBMCs. As age increased, observed TCR beta diversity per million T cells dropped in a roughly linear way, and a significant reduction was already evident by age about 40. The CMV infection status of donors was not known, potentially confounding age-related changes in expanded clonotypes. There was a strong correlation between observed TCR beta diversity and the percentage of naive T cells measured by flow cytometry. Estimates of total diversity from one million sequenced T cells were regarded as lower bounds and underestimates. Compared with the aged group, the long-lived group had more naive CD4+ T cells, fewer expanded clones and increased TCR diversity, suggesting age selection.

The donors were under 40 Caucasian individuals from Russia, aged roughly 6 to 100 years, who were systemically healthy. About 10 milliliters of peripheral blood were collected from each donor into EDTA-treated Vacutainer tubes. Ficoll-Paque density-gradient centrifugation was used to isolate PBMCs, with at least 7 million per sample. Trizol reagent was used to extract total RNA from PBMCs, with at least 5.5 micrograms per sample. Naive CD45RAhigh/CD27high T cell percentages were measured by flow cytometry on a PBMC aliquot from every donor. The library was prepared using 5' RACE. The instrument given in TCRdb is Illumina HiSeq 2500. A second PCR of about 6 to 11 cycles was performed with a sample-barcoded 5' primer and a J-beta primer mix. Each TCR beta cDNA molecule received a unique molecular identifier from a template-switch 5' adaptor carrying 12 random nucleotides. Each sample yielded at least 2.5 million CDR3-containing paired-end reads. First-strand cDNA was synthesized from all RNA with the Mint cDNA synthesis kit, primed by a TRBC-specific oligonucleotide. Following uracil-DNA glycosylase treatment, a first 18-cycle PCR with universal primers M1SS and BC2_uni_R was performed on all cDNA. The study's own analysis went as follows. Each sample was normalized by randomly selecting 1 million high-quality reads, each carrying a distinct molecular identifier. Reads sharing molecular identifiers were discarded rather than binned into consensus sequences. CDR3 identification, clonotype clustering and error correction used MiTCR with a Q25 quality threshold and the strictest error-elimination algorithm. Lower-bound total TCR beta diversity was estimated with a nonparametric unseen species model using Euler transformation. TCRdb passed the public sequencing reads through fastp at Q25 and MiXCR, retaining productive beta sequences. For every CDR3 protein sequence, its rows merge into one entry that carries the most common genes and DNA. These V and J calls derive from TCRdb rather than the authors' analysis. The sample table contains 800,000 or so distinct CDR3 sequences; only one count was recorded for about 45% of them. Together, the top ten hold 18% of the sample.

The CDR3 runs 17 residues from the cysteine to the phenylalanine. The entry retains the CDR3 DNA only, 51 bases that are in frame from base 1. CDR1 and CDR2 (MNHEY, SVGEGT) derive from the germline V gene. This clonotype was found once. This clone's antigen is unknown. One end of the junction varies from germline; a read error may be responsible. The sequence joins TRBV6-2 or TRBV6-3 to TRBJ2-3; the D segment is perhaps TRBD1 or TRBD2, each sharing 5 matched bases. The receptor was isolated from an elderly man in good health. Sequencing was carried out using blood. CDR3 reads: CASSSPGARTSTDTRYF. The sequence in DNA is TGTGCCAGCAGTTCGCCCGGGGCCAGAACAAGCACAGATACGCGGTATTTT.